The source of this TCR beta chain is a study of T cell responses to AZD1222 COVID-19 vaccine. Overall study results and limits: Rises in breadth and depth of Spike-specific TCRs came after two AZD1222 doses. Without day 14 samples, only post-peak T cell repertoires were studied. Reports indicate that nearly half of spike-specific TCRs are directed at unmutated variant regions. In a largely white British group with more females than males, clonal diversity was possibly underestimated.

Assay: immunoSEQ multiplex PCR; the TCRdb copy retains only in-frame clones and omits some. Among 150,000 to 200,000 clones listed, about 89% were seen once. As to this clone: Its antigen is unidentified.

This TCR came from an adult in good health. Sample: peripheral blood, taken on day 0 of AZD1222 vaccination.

CDR3 bases: TGTGCCAGCAGCCTAAACCCCAGGGGCCAAGAGACCCAGTACTTC. This translates into CASSLNPRGQETQYF. The V gene is TRBV11-2, the J gene TRBJ2-5; possibly TRBD1 for D (6 bases). Germline CDR1 and CDR2: SGHAT and FQNNGV. This CDR3 spans 15 amino acids. Trimming removed 5 bases from V and 1 base from J, with 14 bases in between.